The entry below describes one TCR beta chain. These data originate in a study of blood T cell repertoires in COVID-19. The overall study: Acute and convalescent COVID-19 samples came from the United States, Italy and Spain. T cells, B-cell-depleted T cells, or PBMCs supplied cDNA or gDNA.

In the original workflow: Estimation of nucleated cell counts was performed using reference gene primer amplification. Profiled with immunoSEQ multiplex PCR; TCRdb holds only in-frame clones, not every one. The DNA gave D and trimming, while V, J and clone size come from that table. The sample has 250,000 to 300,000 clones, 81% seen once. The CDR3 has 15 amino acids. V lost 7 bases, J lost 3 bases, and 13 bases lay in between. Germline V lookup: CDR1 SNHLY, CDR2 FYNNEI. V usage is TRBV2 and J usage is TRBJ1-6; no clear D. Sequenced input: peripheral blood. This receptor was identified in a woman aged 60 to 75 with active or convalescent COVID-19. The chain's CDR3 is CASTREEGYNSPLHF. CDR3 in DNA: TGTGCCAGCACCCGCGAGGAGGGCTATAATTCACCCCTCCACTTT.